Many counts were recorded for the clone carrying this TCR beta chain. The junction departs from the called germline gene at one end, perhaps through a read error. The data are from a study of breast tumors, draining lymph nodes, adjacent tissues. CDR3 size: 11 residues. Germline V CDR1 and CDR2: MNHEY, SVGAGI. A single record per CDR3 protein comes from TCRdb applying MiXCR to the multiplex PCR reads. The sample yields roughly 32,000 distinct CDR3 sequences, about 36% seen once. The sample comprised breast tumor tissue. The chain combines TRBV6-5 with TRBJ2-7; D unresolved. The source of this sequence is a female donor with breast cancer. Some clones in this sample may be carry-over from other donors' samples. The CDR3 region is CASSDSYEQYF. CDR3 coding DNA: TGTGCCAGCAGTGACTCCTACGAGCAGTACTTC.